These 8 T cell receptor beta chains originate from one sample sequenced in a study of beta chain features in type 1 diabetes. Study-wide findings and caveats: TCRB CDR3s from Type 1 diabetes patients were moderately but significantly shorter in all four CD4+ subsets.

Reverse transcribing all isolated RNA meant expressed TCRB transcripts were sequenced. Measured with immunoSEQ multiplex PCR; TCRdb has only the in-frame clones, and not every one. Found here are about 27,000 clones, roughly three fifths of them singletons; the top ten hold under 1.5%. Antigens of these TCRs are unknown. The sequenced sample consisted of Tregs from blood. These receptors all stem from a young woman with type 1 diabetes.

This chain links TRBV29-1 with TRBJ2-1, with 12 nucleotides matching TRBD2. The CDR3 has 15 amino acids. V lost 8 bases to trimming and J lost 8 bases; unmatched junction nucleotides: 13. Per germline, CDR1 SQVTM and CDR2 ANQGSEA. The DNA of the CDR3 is TGCAGCCTCCTAGCGGGAGGGAGGAGGAGGGATGAGCAGTTCTTC. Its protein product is CSLLAGGRRRDEQFF.

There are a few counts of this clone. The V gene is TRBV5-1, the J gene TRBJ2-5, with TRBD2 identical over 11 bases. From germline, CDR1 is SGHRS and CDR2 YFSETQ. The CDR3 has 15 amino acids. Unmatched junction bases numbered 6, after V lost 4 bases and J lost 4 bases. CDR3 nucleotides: TGCGCCAGCAGCCCCCCCGGACTAGCGGGAGAGACCCAGTACTTC. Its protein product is CASSPPGLAGETQYF.

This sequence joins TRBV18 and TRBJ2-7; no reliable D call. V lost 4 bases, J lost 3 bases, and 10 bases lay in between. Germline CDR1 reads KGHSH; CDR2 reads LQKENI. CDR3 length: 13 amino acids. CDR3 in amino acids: CASSLGLDYEQYV. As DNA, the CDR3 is TGTGCCAGCTCACTTGGTCTAGACTACGAGCAGTACGTC.

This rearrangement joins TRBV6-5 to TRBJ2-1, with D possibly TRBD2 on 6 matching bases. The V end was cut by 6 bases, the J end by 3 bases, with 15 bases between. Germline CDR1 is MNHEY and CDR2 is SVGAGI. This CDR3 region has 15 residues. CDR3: CASRRNEGGYNEQFF. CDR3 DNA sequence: TGTGCCAGCAGACGTAATGAGGGAGGCTACAATGAGCAGTTCTTC.

The CDR3 protein is CSAGTRDTQYF. The CDR3 DNA reads TGCAGTGCTGGAACGCGGGATACGCAGTATTTT. V usage is TRBV20-1 and J usage is TRBJ2-3; D gene ambiguous. The V end was cut by 5 bases, the J end by 6 bases, with 9 bases between. This CDR3 is 11 amino acids long. Germline CDR1 and CDR2: DFQATT and SNEGSKA (reference sequence).

DNA for the CDR3: TGCGCCAGCAGCTTGGGTCAGATTGCTGAAGCTTTCTTT. The encoded protein is CASSLGQIAEAFF. The chain links TRBV5-1 to TRBJ1-1; no clear D. Trimming shortened V by 0 bases and J by 6 bases, and 9 bases separated the two germline ends. In germline, CDR1 is SGHRS, CDR2 YFSETQ. The CDR3 spans 13 residues.

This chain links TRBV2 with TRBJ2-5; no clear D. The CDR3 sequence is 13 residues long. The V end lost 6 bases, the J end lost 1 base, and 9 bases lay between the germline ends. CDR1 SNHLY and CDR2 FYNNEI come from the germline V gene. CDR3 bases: TGTGCCAGCAGAAGTGGCACCCAAGAGACCCAGTACTTC. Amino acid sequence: CASRSGTQETQYF.

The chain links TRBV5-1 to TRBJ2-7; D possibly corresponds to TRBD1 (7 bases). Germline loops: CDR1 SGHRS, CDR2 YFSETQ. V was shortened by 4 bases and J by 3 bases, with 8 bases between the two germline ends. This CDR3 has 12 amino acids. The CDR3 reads CASSQGGYEQYF. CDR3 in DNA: TGCGCCAGCAGCCAGGGGGGCTACGAGCAGTACTTC.